This entry describes one T cell receptor (beta chain). This CDR3 contains 13 residues. Germline CDR1 SGHDT, CDR2 YYEEEE. V was shortened by 3 bases and J by 4 bases, with 10 bases between the two germline ends. As TCR cDNA was made by 5'RACE template switching, a universal primer site and UMIs were added. TCRdb used MiXCR to reprocess the 5' RACE reads, holding one entry per CDR3 protein. Altogether about 4,500 distinct CDR3 sequences are present, roughly 7.4% being singletons, with the ten largest covering around 71%. These data are taken from a study of T cells after yellow fever vaccination. Study background: CD3, CD45RA, CCR7 and CD95 defined the sorted EM, EMRA, CM and Tscm memory subsets.

Regarding the study as a whole: Among all clonotypes, a small share was observed in both CD4 and CD8 compartments.

The V gene is TRBV5-6, the J gene TRBJ1-2; tentatively, D is TRBD1 (5 bases). The sequence came from a man aged 18 to 35 who received the YFV17D yellow fever vaccine. This specimen consisted of PBMCs, either bulk or a sorted T-cell subset (CD4+, CD8+, memory, or dextramer-sorted; not recorded which), obtained about 41 days after the first yellow fever vaccination. The CDR3 bases are TGTGCCAGCAGCTCGGATGGGGGCTATGGCTACACCTTC. Amino acids: CASSSDGGYGYTF.